This T cell receptor (beta chain) was documented in a study of shared clonotypes between healthy human individuals. Some clones are missing from TCRdb's copy, which holds only in-frame ones; the method was immunoSEQ multiplex PCR. The sample has around 720,000 clones; around four fifths are singletons. The investigators split CD4+ cells into a CD45RA+ naive subset and a CD45RA-negative memory subset. Worth noting for this clone: Antigen unknown.

This CDR3 has 14 amino acids. Germline lookup yields CDR1 LGHNA and CDR2 YNFKEQ. V lost 2 bases and J lost 5; bases outside the gene matches: 4. Whole-study findings and limits: Clonotype sharing among the donors was expected to vary with sequencing depth. The study generally estimated greater richness for naive than memory subsets.

The sequencing sample was made of memory CD4+ T cells sorted from blood. As to subset: CD45RA-negative fraction. The chain recombines TRBV4-2 with TRBJ2-5; 8 bases match TRBD1. The receptor comes from a woman aged 30 to 39 in good health. The CDR3 DNA sequence: TGTGCCAGCAGCCAAATTTACAGGGGGGAGACCCAGTACTTC. It is translated as CASSQIYRGETQYF.